This entry lists 7 T cell receptor beta chains sequenced from one sample in a study of T cell repertoires in cytomegalovirus infection. Their specific antigens are unknown. TCRdb re-analysed the reads in MiXCR, keeping a single row per CDR3 protein. The table lists approximately 120,000 distinct CDR3 sequences, about 28% of them singletons. This material consisted of CD8+ T cells from cultured PBMCs, taken from culture after CMV antigen stimulation. The source of these receptors is a human donor in good health (CMV status not recorded). Some clones in this sample may be carry-over from other donors' samples.

This clonotype was seen a few times. The chain uses TRBV6-2 or TRBV6-3 and TRBJ1-5; 7 nucleotides agree with TRBD1. Per germline, CDR1 MNHEY and CDR2 SVGEGT. V was pared by 6 bases and J by 1 base, with 6 bases of the junction left unmatched. The CDR3 runs to 15 residues. The DNA for the CDR3 is TGTGCCAGCAGGGAACAGGGGCTGAGCAATCAGCCCCAGCATTTT. Protein product: CASREQGLSNQPQHF.

V and J are TRBV7-7 and TRBJ2-5; a possible D gene is TRBD2 (5 bases). CDR1 and CDR2 (germline): SSHAT, FNYEAQ (reference sequence). The CDR3 sequence is 15 residues long. Between the trimmed V and J ends, which lost 1 base and 1 base, there was a span of 10 bases. CDR3 bases: TGTGCCAGCAGCTTAGGGCGGGCGCCCCAAGAGACCCAGTACTTC. The encoded protein is CASSLGRAPQETQYF.

The chain couples TRBV4-1 to TRBJ2-7, with a weak D call TRBD2 (6 bases). Germline CDR1 and CDR2: MGHRA and YSYEKL. V shed 1 base and J shed 5 bases, with 21 bases lying between them. The CDR3 totals 17 residues. CDR3 sequence: CASSQGFTGGTFDEQYF. Here the CDR3 DNA reads TGCGCCAGCAGCCAAGGCTTCACCGGGGGAACATTCGACGAGCAGTACTTC.

This clonotype appeared many times. This sequence joins TRBV2 and TRBJ1-1; D gene ambiguous. V gave up 2 bases and J gave up 6 bases, with 7 bases separating them. The CDR3 length is 12 residues. In germline, CDR1 is SNHLY, CDR2 FYNNEI. The CDR3 DNA reads as TGTGCCAGCAGTGAAATATCCCCTGAAGCTTTCTTT. Amino acids: CASSEISPEAFF. Filled out from reference TRBV2 and TRBJ1-1, the complete variable domain reads EPEVTQTPSHQVTQMGQEVILRCVPISNHLYFYWYRQILGQKVEFLVSFYNNEISEKSEIFDDQFSVERPDGSNFTLKIRSTKLEDSAMYFCASSEISPEAFFGQGTRLTVV.

This clonotype was observed many times. V gene TRBV11-1 combines with J gene TRBJ2-2; D is perhaps TRBD1 (5 bases). V was cut by 7 bases and J by 6 bases, with 9 bases left in between. CDR3 length: 12 residues. From germline, CDR1 is SGHAT and CDR2 FQDESV (reference sequence). For the CDR3, the DNA is TGTGCCAGCACAAAACAGGCCGGGGAGCTGTTTTTT. Encoded protein: CASTKQAGELFF.

This chain links TRBV28 with TRBJ2-7, with TRBD1 matching 8 bases. V gave up 6 bases and J gave up 4 bases; unmatched junction bases: 8. The germline V gene has CDR1 MDHEN and CDR2 SYDVKM. This CDR3 region has 14 residues. The CDR3 is CASSAVRGLYEQYF. CDR3 DNA: TGTGCCAGCAGCGCCGTCAGGGGGCTGTACGAGCAGTACTTC.

The chain employs TRBV6-2 or TRBV6-3 and TRBJ2-7; a weak D match, TRBD1 (5 bases). The germline gives CDR1 MNHEY, CDR2 SVGEGT. The CDR3 totals 12 residues. V lost 7 bases and J lost 6, with 13 bases in between. CDR3 DNA sequence: TGTGCCAGCACTCCAGGGTACCTCGAGCAGTACTTC. Its translation: CASTPGYLEQYF.